These 18 T cell receptor beta chains originate from one sample sequenced in a study of cytomegalovirus exposure and HLA in healthy donors. The data were produced by immunoSEQ multiplex PCR, yet TCRdb's version contains in-frame clones alone and is incomplete. The table has some 250,000 clones, 90% seen once. Material: PBMCs. These receptor sequences come from a woman aged 18-29 years in good health and CMV-seronegative.

The V and J genes are TRBV28 and TRBJ2-1; TRBD2 matches at 7 bases. The length of the CDR3 is 12 residues. Trimming cost V 7 bases and J 6 bases; bases outside gene matches: 3. The germline gives CDR1 MDHEN, CDR2 SYDVKM. The CDR3 protein is CASTAGANEQFF. The DNA for the CDR3 is TGTGCCAGCACTGCGGGAGCCAATGAGCAGTTCTTC. Full variable domain (missing parts from reference TRBV28 and TRBJ2-1): DVKVTQSSRYLVKRTGEKVFLECVQDMDHENMFWYRQDPGLGLRLIYFSYDVKMKEKGDIPEGYSVSREKKERFSLILESASTNQTSMYLCASTAGANEQFFGPGTRLTVL.

The chain uses TRBV7-8 and TRBJ2-7; unclear D gene. V was trimmed by 0 bases and J by 2 bases, leaving 8 bases between them. The germline V gene encodes CDR1 SGHVS and CDR2 FQNEAQ. The CDR3 sequence is 14 residues long. CDR3: CASSLAHDTYEQYV. CDR3 coding DNA: TGTGCCAGCAGCTTAGCGCACGACACCTACGAGCAGTACGTC.

This chain uses TRBV6-5 with TRBJ2-1; D might be TRBD2 (6 bases). CDR3 length: 11 residues. Germline CDR1 MNHEY, CDR2 SVGAGI. The V end was cut by 2 bases, the J end by 16 bases, with 12 bases between. The CDR3 nucleotides are TGTGCCAGCAGTTACGGACGGGGGACTTTCTTC. Translated: CASSYGRGTFF.

The DNA for the CDR3 is TGTGCCAGCAGCCGAGACAGCACCTACGAGCAGTACTTC. It yields the protein CASSRDSTYEQYF. The chain is built from TRBV27 and TRBJ2-7; weak D call: TRBD1 (5 bases). This CDR3 contains 13 residues. Trimming shortened V by 6 bases and J by 2 bases, and 11 bases separated the two germline ends. Germline V gene lookup returns CDR1 MNHEY and CDR2 SMNVEV (reference sequence).

J is TRBJ2-5 and V is TRBV4-1; TRBD1 matches at 9 bases. Germline CDR1 and CDR2: MGHRA and YSYEKL. V trimming: 0 bases; J trimming: 7 bases; junction bases outside the gene matches: 6. The CDR3 has 15 residues. The CDR3 region has the DNA TGCGCCAGCAGCCAAGATGGGACAGGGCGGTCGACCCAGTACTTC. Protein product: CASSQDGTGRSTQYF.

The chain carries TRBV5-1 and TRBJ2-7; 9 positions match TRBD1. CDR3 size: 14 residues. The junction had 4 bases not matched to a gene; V was cut back by 5 bases and J by 1 base. Germline V gives CDR1 SGHRS, CDR2 YFSETQ. The CDR3 region is CASSSGQGSYEQYV. The CDR3 DNA is TGCGCCAGCAGTTCTGGACAGGGGTCCTACGAGCAGTACGTC.

This clone was picked up one time. The chain is built from TRBV13 and TRBJ1-1, with D tentatively TRBD1 (6 bases). V lost 1 base to trimming and J lost 3 bases, with 12 bases between them. The CDR3 runs to 15 residues. From germline, CDR1 is PRHDT and CDR2 FYEKMQ (reference sequence). The DNA of the CDR3 is TGTGCCAGCAGCTTAGACGGCGAGGGGGACACTGAAGCTTTCTTT. Encoded protein: CASSLDGEGDTEAFF.

V and J are TRBV27 and TRBJ1-6; weak D call: TRBD1 (6 bases). Trimming took off 2 bases at V and 6 bases at J, with 11 bases between the two ends. The CDR3 is made up of 15 amino acids. The germline CDR1 and CDR2 sequences are MNHEY and SMNVEV (reference sequence). The CDR3: CASSLGTHSNSPLHF. The CDR3 DNA follows: TGTGCCAGCAGTTTAGGGACACACAGTAATTCACCCCTCCACTTT.

V and J are TRBV19 and TRBJ2-5; 11 bases map to TRBD2. Germline V gene data show CDR1 as LNHDA and CDR2 as SQIVND (reference sequence). J gave up 3 bases and V 4 bases, and 4 bases lay outside the gene matches. The CDR3 consists of 15 residues. CDR3 region: CASSRLAGWKETQYF. The CDR3 DNA reads as TGTGCCAGTAGTAGACTAGCGGGGTGGAAAGAGACCCAGTACTTC.

The chain couples TRBV5-4 to TRBJ1-1; 8 nucleotides line up with TRBD1. The CDR3 covers 13 residues. Losses at the gene ends were 5 bases for V and 7 bases for J; bases not matched to a gene: 7. CDR1 and CDR2 from the germline V gene are SGHNT and YYREEE (reference sequence). CDR3 DNA: TGTGCCAGCAGACGGACAGGGAGAGGTGAAGCTTTCTTT. It translates to CASRRTGRGEAFF.

This sequence joins TRBV6-5 and TRBJ1-1; D not resolved. Germline lookup yields CDR1 MNHEY and CDR2 SVGAGI. This CDR3 has 16 residues. With 0 bases removed from V and 4 bases from J, the gap between germline ends came to 15 bases. The CDR3 bases are TGTGCCAGCAGTTACTCGGTGCTAGGTGGTGGCACTGAAGCTTTCTTT. Residues: CASSYSVLGGGTEAFF.

The CDR3 loop reads CASSLTGITGNTIYF. CDR3 DNA sequence: TGTGCCAGCAGTTTAACCGGGATTACTGGAAACACCATATATTTT. This rearrangement joins TRBV27 to TRBJ1-3; D call uncertain. V was clipped by 2 bases and J by 2 bases, with 10 bases between them. Germline CDR1 is MNHEY and CDR2 is SMNVEV (reference sequence). The CDR3 is 15 residues long.

V and J are TRBV2 and TRBJ2-1; 7 bases fit TRBD2. The CDR3 runs to 11 residues. Germline V gene data show CDR1 as SNHLY and CDR2 as FYNNEI. After removal of 9 bases from V and 8 bases from J, the junction contained 4 bases not matched to a gene. The CDR3 region is CARRLAYEQFF. The CDR3 DNA is TGTGCCAGAAGACTAGCTTATGAGCAGTTCTTC. The variable domain in full, completed from reference TRBV2 and TRBJ2-1, reads EPEVTQTPSHQVTQMGQEVILRCVPISNHLYFYWYRQILGQKVEFLVSFYNNEISEKSEIFDDQFSVERPDGSNFTLKIRSTKLEDSAMYFCARRLAYEQFFGPGTRLTVL.

The chain joins TRBV10-3 to TRBJ1-4, with 10 bases that match TRBD1. After removal of 6 bases from V and 6 bases from J, the junction contained 4 bases not matched to a gene. The V gene's germline CDR1 is ENHRY and CDR2 SYGVKD. CDR3 size: 14 residues. The DNA of the CDR3 is TGTGCCATCAGGGGGACAGGGGAGGATGAAAAACTGTTTTTT. This gives the protein CAIRGTGEDEKLFF.

CDR3 sequence: CASSLETGHEQYV. The CDR3 DNA follows: TGCGCCAGCAGCTTGGAGACAGGGCACGAGCAGTACGTC. The V and J genes are TRBV5-1 and TRBJ2-7; TRBD1 matches at 7 bases. In germline, CDR1 is SGHRS, CDR2 YFSETQ. There are 13 residues in the CDR3. Trimming removed 0 bases from V and 5 bases from J; junction bases left unmatched: 2.

The genes are TRBV7-7 and TRBJ2-1; no firm D call. CDR3 size: 13 residues. Germline V gene sequence: CDR1 SSHAT, CDR2 FNYEAQ (reference sequence). The V end lost 1 base, the J end lost 4 bases, and 5 bases lay between the germline ends. The CDR3 here is CASSLDSYNEQFF. As DNA, the CDR3 is TGTGCCAGCAGCTTAGACAGTTACAATGAGCAGTTCTTC.

The rearrangement uses TRBV9 and TRBJ2-3; 7 bases fit TRBD2. CDR3 size: 16 residues. With V trimmed by 4 bases and J by 0 bases, 8 bases remained unmatched. CDR1 is SGDLS, CDR2 YYNGEE, per germline. The CDR3 loop is CASSTRAGVSTDTQYF. The CDR3 nucleotides read TGTGCCAGCAGCACACGGGCGGGGGTTAGCACAGATACGCAGTATTTT. The variable domain in full, completed from reference TRBV9 and TRBJ2-3, reads DSGVTQTPKHLITATGQRVTLRCSPRSGDLSVYWYQQSLDQGLQFLIQYYNGEERAKGNILERFSAQQFPDLHSELNLSSLELGDSALYFCASSTRAGVSTDTQYFGPGTRLTVL.

The chain is built from TRBV28 and TRBJ2-6; TRBD1 agrees at 11 bases. Unmatched junction bases numbered 5, after V lost 8 bases and J lost 2 bases. Germline lookup yields CDR1 MDHEN and CDR2 SYDVKM. The CDR3 runs 16 residues. CDR3 region: CASRTGGEAGANVLTF. The CDR3 bases are TGTGCCAGCCGGACAGGGGGCGAGGCTGGGGCCAACGTCCTGACTTTC.